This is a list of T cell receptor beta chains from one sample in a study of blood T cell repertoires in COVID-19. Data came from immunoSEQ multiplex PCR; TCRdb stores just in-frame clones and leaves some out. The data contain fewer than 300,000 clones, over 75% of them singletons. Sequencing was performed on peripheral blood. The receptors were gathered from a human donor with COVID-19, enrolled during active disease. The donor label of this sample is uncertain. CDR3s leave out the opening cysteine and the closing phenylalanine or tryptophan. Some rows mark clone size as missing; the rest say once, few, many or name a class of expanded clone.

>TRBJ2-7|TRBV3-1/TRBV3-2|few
ASSGGTGGEQY
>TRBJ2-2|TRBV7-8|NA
ASSLLAGDNTGELF
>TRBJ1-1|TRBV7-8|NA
ASSRTGGSTEAF
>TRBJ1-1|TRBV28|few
ASELGAHTEAF
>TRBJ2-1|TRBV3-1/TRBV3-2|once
ASSLTSGGAF
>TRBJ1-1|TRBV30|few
ASPGGTEAF
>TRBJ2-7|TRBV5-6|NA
ASSFQGPGWEQY
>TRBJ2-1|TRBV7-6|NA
ASSLGASGGYNEQF
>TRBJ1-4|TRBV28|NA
ASSRRGTPNEKLF
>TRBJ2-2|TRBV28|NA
ASSFAGTGVFTGELF
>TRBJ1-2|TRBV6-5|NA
ASSYNPTPNYGYT
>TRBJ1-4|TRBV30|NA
AWSVPGGFRGLF
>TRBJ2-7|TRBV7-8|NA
ASSVDRDSSYEQY
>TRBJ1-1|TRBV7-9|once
ASSLARGGTQAF
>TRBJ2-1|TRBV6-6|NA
ASSYGAASYNEQF
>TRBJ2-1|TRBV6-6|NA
ASSYEAGASNEQF
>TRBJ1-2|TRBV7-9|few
ASSLLRVNGYT
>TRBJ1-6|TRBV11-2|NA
ASSFGGTDNSPLH
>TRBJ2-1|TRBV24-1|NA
ATSPGRATYNEQF
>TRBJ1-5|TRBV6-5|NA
ASSTGDKQPQH
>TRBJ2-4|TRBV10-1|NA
ASSITGSWIQY
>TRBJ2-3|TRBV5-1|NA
ASSLAVTPDTDTQY
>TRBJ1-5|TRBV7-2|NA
ASSLYRVNQPQH
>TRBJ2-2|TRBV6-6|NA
ASVTGFDTGELF
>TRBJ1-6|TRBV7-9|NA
ASSLEQGSPLH
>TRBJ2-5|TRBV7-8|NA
ASSRTSNRAPQETQY
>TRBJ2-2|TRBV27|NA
ASSPPVRTSGGRATTGELF
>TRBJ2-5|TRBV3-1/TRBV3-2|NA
ASSQRTSGRGETQY
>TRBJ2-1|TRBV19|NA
ASSAGGGNEQF
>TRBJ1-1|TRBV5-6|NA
ASSFGTGWNTEAF
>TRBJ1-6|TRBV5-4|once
ASSLSVDSPLH
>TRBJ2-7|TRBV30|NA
AWSLAVGAYEQY
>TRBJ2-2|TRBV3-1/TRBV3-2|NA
AAAAAGGLTGELF
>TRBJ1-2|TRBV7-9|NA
ASSLFGGGRGFDGYT
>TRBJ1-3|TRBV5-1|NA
ASSLVSGEGSGNTIY
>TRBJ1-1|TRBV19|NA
ASKAQGRSTEAF
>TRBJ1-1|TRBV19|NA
ASSIVTTGNTEAF
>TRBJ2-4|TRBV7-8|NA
ASSPTSGSSIQY
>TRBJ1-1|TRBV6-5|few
ASSQQGATEAF
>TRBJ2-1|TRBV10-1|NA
ASSDSSGAVEQF
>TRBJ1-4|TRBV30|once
AWSEEGGRALTNEKLF
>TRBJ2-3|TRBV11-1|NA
ASSSRWRPGDTQY
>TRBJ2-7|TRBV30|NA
AWSYTGFWEQY
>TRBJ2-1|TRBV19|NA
ASSRGPSYNEQF
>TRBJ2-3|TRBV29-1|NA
SVESGTDTQY
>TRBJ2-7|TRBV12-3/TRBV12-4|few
ASSLVEGAGQY
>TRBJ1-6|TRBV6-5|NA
ASSPPGQPHSPLH
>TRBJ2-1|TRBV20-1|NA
SAPQGSEQF
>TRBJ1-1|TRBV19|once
ASSGGTEAF
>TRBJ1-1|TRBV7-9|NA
ASSYYSNRGNTEAF
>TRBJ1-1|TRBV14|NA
ASSQRLTRDINTEAF
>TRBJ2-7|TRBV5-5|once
ASSAAGYEQY
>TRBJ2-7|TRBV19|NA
ASSLYRQLAGGY
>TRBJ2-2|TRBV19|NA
ASNLADTVAGELF
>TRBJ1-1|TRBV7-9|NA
ASSLPDRGPLNTEAF
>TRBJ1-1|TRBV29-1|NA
SVEDRGGGTEAF
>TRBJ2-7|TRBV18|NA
ASSSSGTGNEQY
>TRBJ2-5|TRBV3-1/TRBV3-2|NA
ASSHRQGRETQY
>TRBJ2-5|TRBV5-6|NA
ASSLGGQGTQETQY
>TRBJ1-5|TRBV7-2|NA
ASSPKGDQPQH